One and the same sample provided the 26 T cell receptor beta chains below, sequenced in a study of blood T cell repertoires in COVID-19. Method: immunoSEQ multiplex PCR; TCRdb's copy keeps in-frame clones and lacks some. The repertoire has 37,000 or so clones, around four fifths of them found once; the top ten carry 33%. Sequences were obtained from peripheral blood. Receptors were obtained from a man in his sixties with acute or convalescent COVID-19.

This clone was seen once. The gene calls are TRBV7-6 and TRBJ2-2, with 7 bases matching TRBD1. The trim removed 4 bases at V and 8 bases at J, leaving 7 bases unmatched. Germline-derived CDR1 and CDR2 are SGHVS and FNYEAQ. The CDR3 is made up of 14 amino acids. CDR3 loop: CASSSDRVSGELFF. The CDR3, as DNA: TGTGCCAGCAGCTCCGACAGGGTATCGGGGGAGCTGTTTTTT.

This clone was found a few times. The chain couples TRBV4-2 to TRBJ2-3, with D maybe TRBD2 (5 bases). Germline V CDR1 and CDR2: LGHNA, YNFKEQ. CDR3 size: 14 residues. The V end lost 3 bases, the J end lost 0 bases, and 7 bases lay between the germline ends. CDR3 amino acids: CASSQERSTDTQYF. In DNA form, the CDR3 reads TGTGCCAGCAGCCAGGAGCGGAGCACAGATACGCAGTATTTT.

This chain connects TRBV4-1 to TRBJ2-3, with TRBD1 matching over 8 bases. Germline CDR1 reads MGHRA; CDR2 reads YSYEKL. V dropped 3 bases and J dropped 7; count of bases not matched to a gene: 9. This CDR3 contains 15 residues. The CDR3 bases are TGCGCCAGCAGCCACCCTACAGGGGGTGCGTATACGCAGTATTTT. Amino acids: CASSHPTGGAYTQYF.

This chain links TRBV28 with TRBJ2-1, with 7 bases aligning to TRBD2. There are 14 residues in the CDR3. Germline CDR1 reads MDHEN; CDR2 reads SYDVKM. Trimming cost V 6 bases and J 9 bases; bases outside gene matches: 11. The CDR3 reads CASSQPGRESEQFF. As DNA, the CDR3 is TGTGCCAGCAGCCAGCCTGGGCGGGAGAGTGAGCAGTTCTTC. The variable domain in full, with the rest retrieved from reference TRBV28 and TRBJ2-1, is DVKVTQSSRYLVKRTGEKVFLECVQDMDHENMFWYRQDPGLGLRLIYFSYDVKMKEKGDIPEGYSVSREKKERFSLILESASTNQTSMYLCASSQPGRESEQFFGPGTRLTVL.

DNA for the CDR3: TGTGCCAGCAGTGCAACCCGGGGACAGGGGGATACGCAGTATTTT. Amino acid sequence: CASSATRGQGDTQYF. The chain recombines TRBV25-1 with TRBJ2-3; TRBD1 matches at 10 bases. In germline, CDR1 is MGHDK, CDR2 SYGVNS. The junction had 7 bases not matched to a gene; V was cut back by 4 bases and J by 6 bases. The CDR3 extends over 15 amino acids.

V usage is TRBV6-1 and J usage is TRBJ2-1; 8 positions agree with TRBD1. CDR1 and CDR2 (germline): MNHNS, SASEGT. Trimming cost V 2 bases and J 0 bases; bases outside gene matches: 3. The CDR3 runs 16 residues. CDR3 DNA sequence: TGTGCCAGCAGTGAACGGACAGGGAGCTCCTACAATGAGCAGTTCTTC. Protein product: CASSERTGSSYNEQFF.

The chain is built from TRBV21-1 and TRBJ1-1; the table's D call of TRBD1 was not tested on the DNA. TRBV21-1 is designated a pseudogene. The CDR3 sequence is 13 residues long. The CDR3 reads CASSGQATGEAFF. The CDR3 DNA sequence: TGTGCCAGCAGCGGACAGGCGACGGGTGAAGCTTTCTTT.

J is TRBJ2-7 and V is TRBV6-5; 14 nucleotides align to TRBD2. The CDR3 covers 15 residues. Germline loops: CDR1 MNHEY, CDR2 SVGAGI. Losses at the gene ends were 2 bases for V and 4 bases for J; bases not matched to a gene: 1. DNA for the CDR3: TGTGCCAGCAGTTACGGGACTAGCGGGAGTTACGAGCAGTACTTC. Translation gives CASSYGTSGSYEQYF.

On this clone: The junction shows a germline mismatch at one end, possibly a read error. The CDR3 here is CAWDRRSYSYTF. The CDR3 nucleotides are TGTGCCTGGGATCGACGGAGCTATAGCTACACCTTC. The V call is TRBV30, the J call TRBJ1-2; D not certain. The CDR3 is 12 residues long. Germline values: CDR1 GTSNPN, CDR2 SVGIG (reference sequence).

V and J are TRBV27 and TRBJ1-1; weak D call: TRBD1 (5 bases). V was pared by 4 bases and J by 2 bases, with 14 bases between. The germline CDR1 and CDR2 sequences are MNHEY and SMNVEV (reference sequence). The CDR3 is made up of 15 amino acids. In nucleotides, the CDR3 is TGTGCCAGCAGTTGGGGCAGGCCTCAAAACACTGAAGCTTTCTTT. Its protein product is CASSWGRPQNTEAFF.

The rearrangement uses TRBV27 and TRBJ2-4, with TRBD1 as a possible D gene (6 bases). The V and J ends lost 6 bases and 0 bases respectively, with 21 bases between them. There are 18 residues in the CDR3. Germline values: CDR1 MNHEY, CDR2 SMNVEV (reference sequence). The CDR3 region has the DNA TGTGCCAGCAGCCACAAGCCCCAGGGGAAAGAAGCCAAAAACATTCAGTACTTC. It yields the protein CASSHKPQGKEAKNIQYF.

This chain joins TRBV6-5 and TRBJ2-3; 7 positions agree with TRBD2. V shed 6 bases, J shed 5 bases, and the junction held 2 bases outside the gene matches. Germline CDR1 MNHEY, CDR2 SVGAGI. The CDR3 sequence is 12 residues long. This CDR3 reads CASSRGGDTQYF. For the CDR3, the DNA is TGTGCCAGCAGCCGCGGGGGAGATACGCAGTATTTT.

CDR3 in DNA: TGTGCCTGGAGTGCCGGGACAGGGCAAAGTGGCTACACCTTC. Amino acid sequence: CAWSAGTGQSGYTF. This chain joins TRBV30 and TRBJ1-2; 9 nucleotides line up with TRBD1. CDR3 length: 14 residues. The ends lost 1 base at V and 7 bases at J; junction bases unmatched: 7. The germline V gene has CDR1 GTSNPN and CDR2 SVGIG (reference sequence). Full variable domain (rest looked up from reference TRBV30 and TRBJ1-2): SQTIHQWPATLVQPVGSPLSLECTVEGTSNPNLYWYRQAAGRGLQLLFYSVGIGQISSEVPQNLSASRPQDRQFILSSKKLLLSDSGFYLCAWSAGTGQSGYTFGSGTRLTVV.

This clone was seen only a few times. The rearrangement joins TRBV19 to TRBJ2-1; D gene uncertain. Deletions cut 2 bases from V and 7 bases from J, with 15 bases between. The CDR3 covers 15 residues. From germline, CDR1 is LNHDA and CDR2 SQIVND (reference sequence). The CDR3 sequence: CASSIFPSPVNEQFF. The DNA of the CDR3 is TGTGCCAGTAGTATATTCCCATCTCCGGTGAATGAGCAGTTCTTC.

DNA for the CDR3: TGTGCCAGCAACGAAGAGGGGGTCTATGGCTACACCTTC. It encodes CASNEEGVYGYTF. This chain connects TRBV2 to TRBJ1-2, with D perhaps TRBD1 (6 bases). In germline, CDR1 is SNHLY, CDR2 FYNNEI. The CDR3 covers 13 residues. Trimming removed 7 bases at V and 4 bases at J, with 13 bases between. Together with reference TRBV2 and TRBJ1-2, the CDR3 gives the full variable domain: EPEVTQTPSHQVTQMGQEVILRCVPISNHLYFYWYRQILGQKVEFLVSFYNNEISEKSEIFDDQFSVERPDGSNFTLKIRSTKLEDSAMYFCASNEEGVYGYTFGSGTRLTVV.

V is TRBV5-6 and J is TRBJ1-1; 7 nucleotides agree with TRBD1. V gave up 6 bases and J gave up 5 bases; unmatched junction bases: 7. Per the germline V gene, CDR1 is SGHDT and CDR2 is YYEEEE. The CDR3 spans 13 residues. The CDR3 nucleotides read TGTGCCAGCAACAGAGGGGGCTGGACTGAAGCTTTCTTT. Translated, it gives CASNRGGWTEAFF.

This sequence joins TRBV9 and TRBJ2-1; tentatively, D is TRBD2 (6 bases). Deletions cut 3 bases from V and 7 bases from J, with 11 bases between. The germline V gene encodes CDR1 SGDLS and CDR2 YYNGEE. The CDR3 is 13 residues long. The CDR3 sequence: CASSEDYLNEQFF. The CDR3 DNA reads TGTGCCAGCAGCGAGGACTATTTAAATGAGCAGTTCTTC.

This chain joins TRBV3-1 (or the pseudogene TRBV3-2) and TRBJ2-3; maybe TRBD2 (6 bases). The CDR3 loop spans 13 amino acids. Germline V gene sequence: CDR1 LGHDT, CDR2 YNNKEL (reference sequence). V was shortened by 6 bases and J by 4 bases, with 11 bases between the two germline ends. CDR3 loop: CASSPTSSDTQYF. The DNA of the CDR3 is TGTGCCAGCAGTCCCACTAGCTCAGATACGCAGTATTTT.

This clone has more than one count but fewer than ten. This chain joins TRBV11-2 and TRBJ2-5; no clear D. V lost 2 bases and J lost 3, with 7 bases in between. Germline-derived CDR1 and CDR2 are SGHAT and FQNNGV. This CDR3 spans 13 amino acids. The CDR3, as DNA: TGTGCCAGCAGCTTATGGTCAGAAGAGACCCAGTACTTC. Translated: CASSLWSEETQYF. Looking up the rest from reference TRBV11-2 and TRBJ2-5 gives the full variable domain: EAGVAQSPRYKIIEKRQSVAFWCNPISGHATLYWYQQILGQGPKLLIQFQNNGVVDDSQLPKDRFSAERLKGVDSTLKIQPAKLEDSAVYLCASSLWSEETQYFGPGTRLLVL.

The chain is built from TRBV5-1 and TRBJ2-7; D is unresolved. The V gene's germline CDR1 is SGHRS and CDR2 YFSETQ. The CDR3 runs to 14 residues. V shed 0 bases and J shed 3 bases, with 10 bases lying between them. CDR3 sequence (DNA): TGCGCCAGCAGCTTGGTTCCAGATAACTACGAGCAGTACTTC. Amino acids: CASSLVPDNYEQYF.

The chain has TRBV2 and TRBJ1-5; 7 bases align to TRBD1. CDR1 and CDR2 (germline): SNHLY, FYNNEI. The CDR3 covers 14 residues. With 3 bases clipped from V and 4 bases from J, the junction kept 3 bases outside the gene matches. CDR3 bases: TGTGCCAGCAGTGACGGGACAGTGAATCAGCCCCAGCATTTT. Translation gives CASSDGTVNQPQHF.

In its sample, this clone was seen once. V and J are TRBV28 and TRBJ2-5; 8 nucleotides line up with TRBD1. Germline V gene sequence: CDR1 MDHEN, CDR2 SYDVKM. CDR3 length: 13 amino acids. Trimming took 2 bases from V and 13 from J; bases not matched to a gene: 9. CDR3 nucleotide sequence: TGTGCCAGCAGTTTAAGCCCAGCCGGGACAGGGTACTTC. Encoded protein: CASSLSPAGTGYF.

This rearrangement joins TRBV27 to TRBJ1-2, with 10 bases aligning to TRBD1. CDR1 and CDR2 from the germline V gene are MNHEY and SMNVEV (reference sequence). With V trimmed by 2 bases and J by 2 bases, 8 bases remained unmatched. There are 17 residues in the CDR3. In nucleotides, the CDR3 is TGTGCCAGCAGTTTAAAACCGGACAGGGGGGACAACTATGGCTACACCTTC. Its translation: CASSLKPDRGDNYGYTF.

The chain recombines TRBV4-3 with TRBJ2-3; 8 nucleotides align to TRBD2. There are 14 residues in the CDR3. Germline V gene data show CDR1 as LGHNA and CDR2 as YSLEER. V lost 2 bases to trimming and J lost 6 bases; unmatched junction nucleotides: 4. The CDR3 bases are TGCGCCAGCAGCCAACGGGAGGGCTGGGATACGCAGTATTTT. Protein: CASSQREGWDTQYF.

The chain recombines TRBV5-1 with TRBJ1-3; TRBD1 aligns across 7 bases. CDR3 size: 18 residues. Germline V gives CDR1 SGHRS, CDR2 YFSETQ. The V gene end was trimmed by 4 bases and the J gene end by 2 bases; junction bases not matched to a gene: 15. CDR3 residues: CASSQGRSRDSPGNTIYF. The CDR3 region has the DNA TGCGCCAGCAGCCAGGGTAGATCGAGGGACAGCCCTGGAAACACCATATATTTT. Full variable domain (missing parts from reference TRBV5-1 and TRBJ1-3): KAGVTQTPRYLIKTRGQQVTLSCSPISGHRSVSWYQQTPGQGLQFLFEYFSETQRNKGNFPGRFSGRQFSNSRSEMNVSTLELGDSALYLCASSQGRSRDSPGNTIYFGEGSWLTVV.

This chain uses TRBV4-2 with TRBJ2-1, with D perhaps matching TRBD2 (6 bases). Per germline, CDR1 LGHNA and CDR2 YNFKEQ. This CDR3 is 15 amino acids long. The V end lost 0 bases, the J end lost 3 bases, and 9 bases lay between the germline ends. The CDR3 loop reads CASSQDNGGYNEQFF. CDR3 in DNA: TGTGCCAGCAGCCAAGATAACGGGGGCTACAATGAGCAGTTCTTC.